The sequence of this T cell receptor (beta chain) was determined in a study of blood T cell repertoires in COVID-19. Turning to the study itself: Material from acute and convalescent COVID-19 was sourced from the United States, Italy and Spain. In each case, the material was cDNA or gDNA derived from T cells, B-cell-depleted T cells, or PBMCs.

Authors' methods: Counts of nucleated cells, estimated from reference gene primer amplification, were obtained. Only in-frame clones appear in the TCRdb table, and some are missing; sequencing was by immunoSEQ multiplex PCR. Clonal size and the V and J genes are those of that table, whereas D and trimming came from the DNA. The table lists about 180,000 clones, more than 80% of them singletons. This clone appeared once. CDR3 length: 16 residues. Germline V gene data show CDR1 as SGHDT and CDR2 as YYEEEE. V shed 0 bases and J 6 bases; nucleotides not matched to a gene: 7. This rearrangement joins TRBV5-6 to TRBJ1-3, with 9 bases matching TRBD1. What was sequenced was peripheral blood. The TCR was taken from a human donor in a cohort sampled during active COVID-19. DNA of the CDR3: TGTGCCAGCAGCTTGGTCACAGGGGGCTGGGAAAACACCATATATTTT. It is translated as CASSLVTGGWENTIYF.